The 23 T cell receptor beta chains reported below all come from one sample, sequenced in a study of chemoradiotherapy in HPV16-positive cancers. Clones were sequenced by immunoSEQ multiplex PCR, and TCRdb holds only the in-frame ones, with some missing. The sample includes some 24,000 clones, approximately 95% seen only once; the top ten take more than 2.5%. The material was obtained from a patient who underwent chemoradiotherapy. These receptors came from a human donor with HPV-associated anogenital cancer.

The DNA of the CDR3 is TGTGCCACCTATAAGACAGAAAACTATGGCTACACCTTC. This gives the protein CATYKTENYGYTF. The gene calls are TRBV19 and TRBJ1-2; weak D call: TRBD1 (5 bases). This CDR3 has 13 residues. Germline V gene data show CDR1 as LNHDA and CDR2 as SQIVND (reference sequence). V lost 10 bases to trimming and J lost 2 bases, with 14 bases between them.

This sequence joins TRBV5-4 and TRBJ1-6; no clear D gene. Deletions cut 4 bases from V and 5 bases from J, with 10 bases between. This CDR3 region has 14 residues. CDR1 is SGHNT, CDR2 YYREEE, per germline (reference sequence). Here the CDR3 DNA reads TGTGCCAGCAGCCCGGAAAGGAATAATTCACCCCTCCACTTT. Its protein is CASSPERNNSPLHF.

This clone was seen once. The chain employs TRBV5-1 and TRBJ1-2; D is unclear. The ends were cut back, 2 bases at V and 0 bases at J, with 5 bases in the middle. The CDR3 sequence is 13 residues long. Germline V gene lookup returns CDR1 SGHRS and CDR2 YFSETQ. This chain's CDR3 is CASSFGTNYGYTF. The CDR3 bases are TGCGCCAGCAGCTTTGGAACTAACTATGGCTACACCTTC.

This rearrangement joins TRBV11-2 to TRBJ2-1; TRBD2 matches at 8 bases. Germline loops: CDR1 SGHAT, CDR2 FQNNGV. The V and J ends lost 3 bases and 0 bases, in that order; junction bases with no gene match: 4. This CDR3 is 16 amino acids long. The CDR3 DNA reads as TGTGCCAGCAGCTTCGCCACTAGCGGCTCCTACAATGAGCAGTTCTTC. Its translation: CASSFATSGSYNEQFF. Variable domain in full (rest from reference TRBV11-2 and TRBJ2-1): EAGVAQSPRYKIIEKRQSVAFWCNPISGHATLYWYQQILGQGPKLLIQFQNNGVVDDSQLPKDRFSAERLKGVDSTLKIQPAKLEDSAVYLCASSFATSGSYNEQFFGPGTRLTVL.

This chain links TRBV4-3 with TRBJ2-6; no firm D call. The germline V and J ends were trimmed by 4 bases and 5 bases, with 9 bases remaining between them. The CDR3 totals 14 residues. Per the germline V gene, CDR1 is LGHNA and CDR2 is YSLEER. CDR3 region: CASSPEDRANVLTF. The CDR3 region has the DNA TGCGCCAGCAGCCCCGAGGACCGGGCCAACGTCCTGACTTTC.

The chain couples TRBV6-5 to TRBJ2-2, with D possibly TRBD2 on 5 matching bases. V was trimmed by 6 bases and J by 1 base, leaving 9 bases between them. This CDR3 is 14 amino acids long. Germline lookup yields CDR1 MNHEY and CDR2 SVGAGI. CDR3 amino acids: CASRDSENTGELFF. The CDR3 nucleotides read TGTGCCAGCAGGGATAGCGAGAACACCGGGGAGCTGTTTTTT.

V usage is TRBV4-3 and J usage is TRBJ1-5, with TRBD1 matching over 8 bases. The CDR3 totals 16 residues. CDR1 LGHNA and CDR2 YSLEER come from the germline V gene. The V gene end was trimmed by 6 bases and the J gene end by 3 bases; junction bases not matched to a gene: 10. As DNA, the CDR3 is TGCGCCAGCAGTCTGGACAGGGCGAGGGACAATCAGCCCCAGCATTTT. As protein: CASSLDRARDNQPQHF.

The chain employs TRBV11-2 and TRBJ1-2; 7 nucleotides align to TRBD1. CDR1 SGHAT and CDR2 FQNNGV come from the germline V gene. V lost 5 bases to trimming and J lost 2 bases; unmatched junction nucleotides: 2. The CDR3 totals 13 residues. The chain's CDR3 is CASSPQGNYGYTF. DNA for the CDR3: TGTGCCAGCAGCCCACAGGGGAACTATGGCTACACCTTC.

The chain recombines TRBV4-1 with TRBJ2-7, with TRBD1 matching 8 bases. J lost 3 bases, V lost 4 bases, and 8 bases had no gene match. The CDR3 runs 15 residues. The germline gives CDR1 MGHRA, CDR2 YSYEKL. The CDR3 protein is CASSPRTGNIYEQYF. CDR3 coding DNA: TGCGCCAGCAGCCCCCGGACAGGGAACATCTACGAGCAGTACTTC.

The V call is TRBV5-5, the J call TRBJ2-7; tentative D call: TRBD1 (5 bases). Trimming removed 1 base at V and 3 bases at J, with 11 bases between. The CDR3 has 14 residues. The germline gives CDR1 SGHKS, CDR2 YYEKEE (reference sequence). CDR3 DNA: TGTGCCAGCAGCTTGCGGACAACGAACTACGAGCAGTACTTC. Amino acid sequence: CASSLRTTNYEQYF.

The chain is built from TRBV19 and TRBJ1-6, with no clear D. Per germline, CDR1 LNHDA and CDR2 SQIVND (reference sequence). This CDR3 comprises 13 residues. With 6 bases removed from V and 7 bases from J, the gap between germline ends came to 10 bases. The CDR3 loop reads CASSEATNSPLHF. CDR3 sequence (DNA): TGTGCCAGTAGCGAAGCCACGAATTCACCCCTCCACTTT.

This chain links TRBV6-5 with TRBJ1-2, with 9 nucleotides matching TRBD1. The germline gives CDR1 MNHEY, CDR2 SVGAGI. The CDR3 runs 16 residues. After removal of 2 bases from V and 4 bases from J, the junction contained 8 bases not matched to a gene. The chain's CDR3 is CASSYTTGGLGYGYTF. The CDR3 region has the DNA TGTGCCAGCAGTTACACCACAGGGGGCTTAGGCTATGGCTACACCTTC.

V gene TRBV5-4 combines with J gene TRBJ1-1; D gene uncertain. V was cut by 1 base and J by 1 base, with 5 bases left in between. The CDR3 consists of 13 residues. Germline assignment: CDR1 SGHNT and CDR2 YYREEE (reference sequence). In DNA form, the CDR3 reads TGTGCCAGCAGCTTGTGGCGGAACACTGAAGCTTTCTTT. Its protein product is CASSLWRNTEAFF.

The rearrangement joins TRBV28 to TRBJ1-1; 7 bases align to TRBD1. V gave up 5 bases and J gave up 3 bases; unmatched junction bases: 0. The CDR3 is 12 residues long. The germline CDR1 and CDR2 sequences are MDHEN and SYDVKM. Written as DNA, the CDR3 is TGTGCCAGCAGTCAGGGGGACACTGAAGCTTTCTTT. Encoded protein: CASSQGDTEAFF.

This chain links TRBV6-6 with TRBJ2-1; 12 bases map to TRBD2. CDR3 length: 14 amino acids. Germline CDR1 and CDR2: MNHNY and SVGAGI (reference sequence). With V trimmed by 6 bases and J by 7 bases, 4 bases remained unmatched. The CDR3 sequence: CASSRLAGANEQFF. DNA for the CDR3: TGTGCCAGCAGCCGACTAGCGGGAGCAAATGAGCAGTTCTTC.

This clone was found once. The J gene is TRBJ2-1, the V gene TRBV7-9; the D gene is possibly TRBD2 (7 bases). CDR1 is SEHNR and CDR2 is FQNEAQ in the germline V gene (reference sequence). V lost 1 base, J lost 12 bases, and 13 bases lay in between. The CDR3 length is 13 residues. CDR3 sequence reads: CASSLEGGAGQFF. CDR3 sequence (DNA): TGTGCCAGCAGCTTAGAAGGGGGGGCAGGGCAGTTCTTC.

This rearrangement joins TRBV7-2 to TRBJ1-4; TRBD1 agrees at 10 bases. Germline loops: CDR1 SGHTA, CDR2 FQGNSA. V was pared by 5 bases and J by 6 bases, with 6 bases of the junction left unmatched. This CDR3 contains 15 residues. The CDR3 protein is CASSPRDRGYEKLFF. As DNA, the CDR3 is TGTGCCAGCAGCCCAAGGGACAGGGGATATGAAAAACTGTTTTTT.

This clone was picked up one time. The chain joins TRBV5-1 to TRBJ2-1; 8 bases fit TRBD1. Germline V lookup: CDR1 SGHRS, CDR2 YFSETQ. This CDR3 is 16 amino acids long. After removal of 0 bases from V and 4 bases from J, the junction contained 6 bases not matched to a gene. The CDR3 spells CASSLAPGGKYNEQFF. CDR3 nucleotide sequence: TGCGCCAGCAGCTTGGCCCCAGGGGGCAAGTACAATGAGCAGTTCTTC.

The chain uses TRBV28 and TRBJ1-5, with 12 nucleotides matching TRBD1. V trimming: 2 bases; J trimming: 4 bases; junction bases outside the gene matches: 3. The CDR3 runs to 16 residues. Germline V gene data show CDR1 as MDHEN and CDR2 as SYDVKM. This CDR3 reads CASSLGTGGRNQPQHF. CDR3 nucleotide sequence: TGTGCCAGCAGTTTAGGGACAGGGGGCAGGAATCAGCCCCAGCATTTT.

The J gene is TRBJ2-3, the V gene TRBV28; perhaps TRBD2 as D (6 bases). The CDR3 is 16 residues long. The V gene's germline CDR1 is MDHEN and CDR2 SYDVKM. V was cut by 7 bases and J by 6 bases, with 23 bases left in between. CDR3 sequence: CASTPPTSRGFDTQYF. CDR3 DNA: TGTGCCAGCACCCCCCCCACTAGCCGGGGTTTTGATACGCAGTATTTT.

This sequence joins TRBV7-9 and TRBJ2-7; D is ambiguous. Per germline, CDR1 SEHNR and CDR2 FQNEAQ (reference sequence). The length of the CDR3 is 14 residues. Trimming shortened V by 1 base and J by 2 bases, and 9 bases separated the two germline ends. CDR3 protein: CASSLVGATYEQYF. The DNA of the CDR3 is TGTGCCAGCAGCTTAGTAGGCGCTACCTACGAGCAGTACTTC.

CDR3 loop: CASSLLGTDSNEKLFF. The CDR3 region has the DNA TGTGCCAGCAGTTTGCTCGGGACGGATTCTAATGAAAAACTGTTTTTT. The rearrangement joins TRBV7-9 to TRBJ1-4; the D gene is possibly TRBD1 (5 bases). V lost 6 bases, J lost 3 bases, and 17 bases lay in between. The germline V gene encodes CDR1 SEHNR and CDR2 FQNEAQ (reference sequence). The CDR3 is 16 residues long. The complete variable domain, with remaining parts taken from reference TRBV7-9 and TRBJ1-4, reads DTGVSQNPRHKITKRGQNVTFRCDPISEHNRLYWYRQTLGQGPEFLTYFQNEAQLEKSRLLSDRFSAERPKGSFSTLEIQRTEQGDSAMYLCASSLLGTDSNEKLFFGSGTQLSVL.

This chain joins TRBV6-5 and TRBJ1-2; D is unclear. Germline CDR1 MNHEY, CDR2 SVGAGI. The CDR3 runs to 16 residues. Between the trimmed V and J ends, which lost 0 bases and 1 base, there was a span of 12 bases. CDR3 sequence (DNA): TGTGCCAGCAGTTACTCGGGAGACGGACTTAACTATGGCTACACCTTC. Protein product: CASSYSGDGLNYGYTF.